The following is a TCR beta chain sequence with its context. Original handling: Researchers report that nucleated cell counts were estimated from reference gene primer amplification. Profiled with immunoSEQ multiplex PCR; TCRdb holds only in-frame clones, not every one. That table gives V, J and clone size, and the DNA gave D and trimming. The sample shows some 270,000 clones, under 95% of them seen only once. The sample originates from a study of blood T cell repertoires in COVID-19. As for the study in general: The study drew acute and convalescent COVID-19 samples from the United States, Italy and Spain.

CDR3 length: 12 residues. Germline V gene sequence: CDR1 SNHLY, CDR2 FYNNEI. V lost 6 bases to trimming and J lost 6 bases, with 11 bases between them. Those who participated ranged in age from roughly 18 to 89 years and resided in about two dozen US areas. Each exposed participant met a COVID-19 case in the 2 weeks preceding study entry. The genes are TRBV2 and TRBJ1-1; perhaps TRBD1 as D (6 bases). Sequenced input: PBMCs or T cells enriched from blood (not recorded which). The receptor was isolated from a man aged 35 to 55 who had been exposed to COVID-19. In DNA form, the CDR3 reads TGTGCCAGCAGACTGCAGGGGCCTGAAGCTTTCTTT. Protein product: CASRLQGPEAFF. Full variable domain (remainder filled in from reference TRBV2 and TRBJ1-1): EPEVTQTPSHQVTQMGQEVILRCVPISNHLYFYWYRQILGQKVEFLVSFYNNEISEKSEIFDDQFSVERPDGSNFTLKIRSTKLEDSAMYFCASRLQGPEAFFGQGTRLTVV.